This T cell receptor beta chain was obtained from a study of T cell responses to AZD1222 COVID-19 vaccine. Study-level results: Clonal diversity was possibly underestimated, and the donors were mostly white British, with more females. Repertoires were collected only later (after the peak T cell response had occurred). Seropositive at baseline were only a handful of AZD1222 recipients. Nearly half of spike-specific TCRs reportedly go after variant regions that carry no mutations.

On this clone itself: Its antigen remains unknown.

Using immunoSEQ multiplex PCR, the repertoire was profiled, and TCRdb retains in-frame clones only, with some absent. The sample lists about 81,000 clones, approximately 85% occurring once. This receptor was taken from an adult who received the AZD1222 COVID-19 vaccine. The sequences come from peripheral blood, collected 28 days after the second AZD1222 dose.

CDR3 amino acids: CASSESISRAPGSKRNTIYF. For the CDR3, the DNA is TGTGCCAGCAGTGAATCTATCTCTCGGGCCCCCGGTTCCAAGAGGAACACCATATATTTT. The V gene is TRBV6-1, the J gene TRBJ1-3, with D hard to call. The V and J ends lost 2 bases and 7 bases respectively, with 30 bases between them. CDR1 and CDR2 from the germline V gene are MNHNS and SASEGT. This CDR3 comprises 20 residues.